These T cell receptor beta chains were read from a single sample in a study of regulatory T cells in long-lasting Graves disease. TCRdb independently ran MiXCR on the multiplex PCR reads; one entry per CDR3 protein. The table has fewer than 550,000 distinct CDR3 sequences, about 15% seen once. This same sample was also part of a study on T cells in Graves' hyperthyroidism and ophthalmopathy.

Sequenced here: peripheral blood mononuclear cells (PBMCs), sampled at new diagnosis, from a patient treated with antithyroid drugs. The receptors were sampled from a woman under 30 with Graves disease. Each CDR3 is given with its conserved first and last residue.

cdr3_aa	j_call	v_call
CAWSVRGAEQFF	TRBJ2-1	TRBV30
CASETSGTDTQYF	TRBJ2-3	TRBV7-9
CAISFTSGPNNEQFF	TRBJ2-1	TRBV10-3
CASGPWDSTDTQYF	TRBJ2-3	TRBV27
CSVRTGVNIQYF	TRBJ2-4	TRBV29-1
CASSMGTSGSIGELFF	TRBJ2-2	TRBV7-3
CAWRVKSAAATIEQFF	TRBJ2-1	TRBV30
CASSDDSSPETQYF	TRBJ2-5	TRBV6-9
CAWRLAGVGEQYF	TRBJ2-7	TRBV30
CAWSVGGPEAFF	TRBJ1-1	TRBV30
CASSPGDRRTLEAFF	TRBJ1-1	TRBV4-2